One and the same sample provided the 9 T cell receptor beta chains below, sequenced in a study of T cell responses to AZD1222 COVID-19 vaccine. Sequenced by immunoSEQ multiplex PCR; TCRdb stores in-frame clones only, minus some. The table lists approximately 150,000 clones, 88% of them singletons, with approximately 2.3% in the top ten. Source: peripheral blood, taken on day 0 of AZD1222 vaccination. All receptors come from an adult in good health.

The rearrangement joins TRBV11-3 to TRBJ1-6; perhaps TRBD1 as D (5 bases). Trimming removed 1 base from V and 11 bases from J, with 9 bases in between. The CDR3 length is 13 residues. The germline V gene encodes CDR1 SGHNT and CDR2 YENEEA. DNA of the CDR3: TGTGCCAGCAGCTTAGGGAGGGGACCACCCCTCCACTTT. It specifies CASSLGRGPPLHF.

V is TRBV29-1 and J is TRBJ1-1; possible D gene TRBD1, 6 bases. Germline CDR1 reads SQVTM; CDR2 reads ANQGSEA. The CDR3 totals 13 residues. V was cut by 6 bases and J by 6 bases, with 17 bases left in between. The CDR3 DNA reads TGCAGCGTCCTCAGGGGTAGTGGCGCTGAAGCTTTCTTT. Its translation is CSVLRGSGAEAFF.

The count of this clone is one. J is TRBJ1-2 and V is TRBV16; TRBD1 is a possible D gene (5 bases). V was shortened by 4 bases and J by 8 bases, with 14 bases between the two germline ends. Germline V gene sequence: CDR1 KGHSY, CDR2 FQNENV. CDR3 length equals 13 residues. The CDR3 sequence is CASSPANGDGYTF. CDR3 bases: TGTGCCAGCAGCCCGGCTAATGGGGACGGCTACACCTTC.

The CDR3 DNA sequence: TGTGCCAGCGCAACCGGGACAGGCTATGGCTACACCTTC. Translating it yields CASATGTGYGYTF. V gene TRBV7-8 combines with J gene TRBJ1-2; 8 nucleotides align to TRBD1. Germline V gene sequence: CDR1 SGHVS, CDR2 FQNEAQ. CDR3 size: 13 residues. The V and J ends lost 8 bases and 4 bases, in that order; junction bases with no gene match: 6.

This chain links TRBV7-9 with TRBJ2-1; no clear D gene. The CDR3 runs 14 residues. CDR1 and CDR2 (germline): SEHNR, FQNEAQ (reference sequence). The V gene lost 1 base and the J gene lost 8 bases, with 12 bases spanning the gap. The DNA of the CDR3 is TGTGCCAGCAGCTTAGGGCTAGTAATCGATGAGCAGTTCTTC. Translating it yields CASSLGLVIDEQFF.

V usage is TRBV24-1 and J usage is TRBJ1-6; 8 bases agree with TRBD1. The CDR3 contains 14 residues. The germline V gene has CDR1 KGHDR and CDR2 SFDVKD. V was clipped by 12 bases and J by 9 bases; unmatched bases: 12. CDR3 in DNA: TGTGCCCGGGACAGGATTTCAGTGGTTTCACCCCTCCACTTT. It yields the protein CARDRISVVSPLHF.

The J gene is TRBJ1-6, the V gene TRBV25-1, with D possibly matching TRBD1 (5 bases). Trimming removed 2 bases from V and 10 bases from J, with 15 bases in between. The V gene's germline CDR1 is MGHDK and CDR2 SYGVNS. This CDR3 is built from 15 residues. In nucleotides, the CDR3 is TGTGCCAGCAGTGAAGGGGGAAGACGAGGGTCACCCCTCCACTTT. It specifies CASSEGGRRGSPLHF.

The chain combines TRBV19 with TRBJ1-3; the D is unclear. Germline CDR1 and CDR2: LNHDA and SQIVND (reference sequence). This CDR3 contains 18 residues. V dropped 3 bases and J dropped 0 bases, with 18 bases sitting between them. The CDR3 sequence: CASSIQVPRRSSGNTIYF. The CDR3, as DNA: TGTGCCAGTAGTATCCAGGTCCCCCGCAGGAGCTCTGGAAACACCATATATTTT.

The V and J genes are TRBV15 and TRBJ2-1; TRBD2 agrees at 11 bases. CDR1 is LNHNV, CDR2 YYDKDF, per germline (reference sequence). The CDR3 spans 16 residues. Trimming cost V 6 bases and J 4 bases; bases outside gene matches: 8. The CDR3 is CATRPRASGGYNEQFF. In nucleotides, the CDR3 is TGTGCCACCAGGCCTCGGGCTAGCGGGGGGTACAATGAGCAGTTCTTC.